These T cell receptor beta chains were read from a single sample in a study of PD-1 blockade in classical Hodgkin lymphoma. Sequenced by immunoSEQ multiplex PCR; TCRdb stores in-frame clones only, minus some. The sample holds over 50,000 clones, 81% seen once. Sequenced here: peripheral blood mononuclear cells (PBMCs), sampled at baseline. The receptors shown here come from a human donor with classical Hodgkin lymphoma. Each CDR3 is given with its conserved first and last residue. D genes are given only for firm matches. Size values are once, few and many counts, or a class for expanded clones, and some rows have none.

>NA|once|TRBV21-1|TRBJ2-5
CASSKAGEGLDQETQYF
TGTGCCAGCAGCAAAGCTGGAGAGGGACTCGACCAAGAGACCCAGTACTTC
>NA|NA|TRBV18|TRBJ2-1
CASSPRGSSYNEQFF
TGTGCCAGCTCACCACGTGGGAGCTCCTACAATGAGCAGTTCTTC
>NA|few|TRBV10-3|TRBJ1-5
CAISGGGEGQPQHF
TGTGCCATCAGTGGGGGGGGCGAAGGTCAGCCCCAGCATTTT
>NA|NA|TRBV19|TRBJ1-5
CASTALPGGDQPQHF
TGTGCCAGTACCGCTCTCCCGGGCGGGGATCAGCCCCAGCATTTT
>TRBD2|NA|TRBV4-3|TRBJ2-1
CASSQDGGLADSSYNEQFF
TGCGCCAGCAGCCAAGATGGCGGGCTAGCGGATAGCTCCTACAATGAGCAGTTCTTC
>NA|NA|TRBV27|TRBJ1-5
CASSLSPANQPQHF
TGTGCCAGCAGTTTGTCCCCCGCCAATCAGCCCCAGCATTTT
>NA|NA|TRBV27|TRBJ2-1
CASSLRDGAVWEQFF
TGTGCCAGCAGTTTACGGGACGGAGCCGTATGGGAGCAGTTCTTC
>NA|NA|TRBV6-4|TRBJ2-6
CASSVSSGANVLTF
TGTGCCAGCAGTGTAAGCTCTGGGGCCAACGTCCTGACTTTC
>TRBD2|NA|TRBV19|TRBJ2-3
CASSGEGLASSRNTQYF
TGTGCCAGTAGTGGGGAGGGACTAGCGTCCAGCAGGAATACGCAGTATTTT
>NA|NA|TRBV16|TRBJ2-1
CASSRIRGASTYNEQFF
TGTGCCAGCAGCCGAATTAGAGGGGCTAGCACCTACAATGAGCAGTTCTTC
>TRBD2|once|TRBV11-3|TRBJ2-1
CASSPRLAGEGEQFF
TGTGCCAGCAGCCCCCGACTAGCGGGAGAGGGGGAGCAGTTCTTC
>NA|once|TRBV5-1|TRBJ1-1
CASSFGGMGNTEAFF
TGCGCCAGCAGCTTCGGGGGAATGGGGAACACTGAAGCTTTCTTT
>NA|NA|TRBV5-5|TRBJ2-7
CASSLGDYRLYEQYF
TGTGCCAGCAGCTTGGGTGACTACAGACTATACGAGCAGTACTTC
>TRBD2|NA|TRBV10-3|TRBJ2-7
CAIRVAGAGNEQYF
TGTGCCATCAGGGTAGCGGGGGCTGGCAACGAGCAGTACTTC
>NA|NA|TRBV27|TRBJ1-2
CASSLMERGYGYTF
TGTGCCAGCAGTTTGATGGAAAGGGGGTATGGCTACACCTTC
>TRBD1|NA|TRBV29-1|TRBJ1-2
CSAQTGTNGYTF
TGCAGCGCCCAGACAGGGACGAACGGCTACACCTTC
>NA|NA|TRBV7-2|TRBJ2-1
CASSLVAAEQFF
TGTGCCAGCAGCTTAGTAGCGGCTGAGCAGTTCTTC
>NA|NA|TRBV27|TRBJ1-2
CASSFVPSSPSYTF
TGTGCCAGCAGTTTTGTCCCTTCCAGCCCTAGCTACACCTTC
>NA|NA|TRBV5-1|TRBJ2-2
CASSLGTTSTGELFF
TGCGCCAGCAGCTTGGGGACTACAAGCACCGGGGAGCTGTTTTTT
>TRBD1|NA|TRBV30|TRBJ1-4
CAWRRTGGVGEKLFF
TGTGCCTGGAGGCGGACAGGGGGCGTTGGTGAAAAACTGTTTTTT
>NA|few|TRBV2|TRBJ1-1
CASREGAYLEAFF
TGTGCCAGCAGGGAGGGAGCTTACCTTGAAGCTTTCTTT
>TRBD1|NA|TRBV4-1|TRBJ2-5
CASSITGTVVTRQETQYF
TGCGCCAGCAGCATAACCGGGACAGTGGTAACACGGCAAGAGACCCAGTACTTC
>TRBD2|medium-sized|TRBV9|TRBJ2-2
CASSARSGGGRAGELFF
TGTGCCAGCAGCGCCCGATCCGGGGGCGGGAGGGCCGGGGAGCTGTTTTTT
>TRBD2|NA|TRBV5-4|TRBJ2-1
CASQNNILAGVLFF
TGTGCCAGCCAGAACAACATACTAGCGGGAGTTCTGTTCTTC